The 25 T cell receptor beta chains below come from one sample, sequenced in a study of T-cell reconstitution after alpha-beta-depleted transplantation in children. Unique molecular identifiers featured in how the TCRbeta library was prepared. TCRdb passed the PCR reads through MiXCR, listing each CDR3 protein once. This table has more than 450,000 distinct CDR3 sequences, approximately 20% appearing once. Specimen: PBMCs from the stem cell graft donor, collected from the stem cell graft. The source is a human donor who donated a stem cell graft to a child with acute lymphoblastic leukemia.

The chain uses TRBV5-6 and TRBJ2-7, with 8 bases identical to TRBD2. Germline V CDR1 and CDR2: SGHDT, YYEEEE. The CDR3 runs 18 residues. Trimming cost V 4 bases and J 7 bases; bases outside gene matches: 22. DNA of the CDR3: TGTGCCAGCAGCACTAGCGGAAGAGGGCGTTCCACCTTGGGGGAGCAGTACTTC. This gives the protein CASSTSGRGRSTLGEQYF. Variable domain in full (rest from reference TRBV5-6 and TRBJ2-7): DAGVTQSPTHLIKTRGQQVTLRCSPKSGHDTVSWYQQALGQGPQFIFQYYEEEERQRGNFPDRFSGHQFPNYSSELNVNALLLGDSALYLCASSTSGRGRSTLGEQYFGPGTRLTVT.

This clonotype was counted between two and nine times. CDR3 region: CASSPLLTGETQYF. DNA of the CDR3: TGCGCCAGCAGCCCGCTCCTGACGGGAGAGACCCAGTACTTC. The V call is TRBV5-1, the J call TRBJ2-5; no reliable D call. V lost 4 bases to trimming and J lost 4 bases, with 14 bases between them. This CDR3 region has 14 residues. Germline lookup yields CDR1 SGHRS and CDR2 YFSETQ. Based on the CDR3 plus reference TRBV5-1 and TRBJ2-5, the full variable domain is KAGVTQTPRYLIKTRGQQVTLSCSPISGHRSVSWYQQTPGQGLQFLFEYFSETQRNKGNFPGRFSGRQFSNSRSEMNVSTLELGDSALYLCASSPLLTGETQYFGPGTRLLVL.

V gene TRBV5-1 combines with J gene TRBJ2-7; maybe TRBD2 (6 bases). The germline CDR1 and CDR2 sequences are SGHRS and YFSETQ. The CDR3 totals 14 residues. Trimming took 0 bases from V and 3 from J, leaving 10 bases between them. CDR3 in amino acids: CASSLGGLRYEQYF. The CDR3 bases are TGCGCCAGCAGCTTGGGCGGACTACGCTACGAGCAGTACTTC.

The chain joins TRBV20-1 to TRBJ1-4; 7 nucleotides match TRBD1. Germline assignment: CDR1 DFQATT and CDR2 SNEGSKA (reference sequence). This CDR3 contains 14 residues. After removal of 5 bases from V and 4 bases from J, the junction contained 7 bases not matched to a gene. The CDR3 loop is CSAPVGQINEKLFF. DNA for the CDR3: TGCAGTGCTCCGGTGGGACAGATTAATGAAAAACTGTTTTTT.

This clonotype was picked up a small number of times. The chain carries TRBV5-1 and TRBJ2-5; the D gene could be TRBD1 or TRBD2 (5 bases each). Germline CDR1 and CDR2: SGHRS and YFSETQ. The CDR3 spans 18 residues. The V end lost 4 bases, the J end lost 4 bases, and 26 bases lay between the germline ends. The CDR3: CASSMGRAEIVRLETQYF. CDR3 DNA sequence: TGCGCCAGCAGCATGGGGCGGGCGGAGATCGTCCGACTAGAGACCCAGTACTTC.

This clonotype was observed a handful of times. The genes are TRBV7-9 and TRBJ2-3; D is unclear. This CDR3 has 15 amino acids. The V and J ends lost 6 bases and 1 base respectively, with 14 bases between them. Germline V gene sequence: CDR1 SEHNR, CDR2 FQNEAQ (reference sequence). CDR3 nucleotide sequence: TGTGCCAGCAGACCCGATCGCTATCGCACAGATACGCAGTATTTT. This gives the protein CASRPDRYRTDTQYF.

This clonotype was detected many times. The chain joins TRBV27 to TRBJ2-1, with D possibly being TRBD2 (5 bases). V shed 3 bases and J shed 8 bases, with 5 bases lying between them. The CDR3 extends over 11 amino acids. Germline CDR1 reads MNHEY; CDR2 reads SMNVEV (reference sequence). CDR3 sequence reads: CASSFGDEQFF. The CDR3, as DNA: TGTGCCAGCAGTTTCGGGGATGAGCAGTTCTTC.

The chain carries TRBV12-3 or TRBV12-4 and TRBJ1-4; D gene ambiguous. Trimming pared 5 bases from V and 0 bases from J, leaving 7 bases between. The CDR3 has 14 residues. CDR3 protein: CASSGIATNEKLFF. In DNA, the CDR3 is TGTGCCAGCAGTGGAATTGCAACTAATGAAAAACTGTTTTTT.

The chain couples TRBV29-1 to TRBJ2-3; D gene uncertain. V lost 5 bases to trimming and J lost 0 bases, with 18 bases between them. The germline CDR1 and CDR2 sequences are SQVTM and ANQGSEA. The CDR3 consists of 16 residues. CDR3 DNA: TGCAGCGTTTACTCACGGGCGGCTTCTAGCACAGATACGCAGTATTTT. It translates to CSVYSRAASSTDTQYF.

The table lists this clonotype with many counts. V is TRBV12-3 or TRBV12-4 and J is TRBJ2-1; D is unclear. This CDR3 contains 13 residues. Trimming removed 5 bases from V and 3 bases from J, with 8 bases in between. The CDR3: CASSPLGYNEQFF. CDR3 sequence (DNA): TGTGCCAGCAGTCCCTTAGGCTACAATGAGCAGTTCTTC.

This clonotype has only a few counts. V usage is TRBV20-1 and J usage is TRBJ1-1, with D possibly TRBD1 on 5 matching bases. Germline assignment: CDR1 DFQATT and CDR2 SNEGSKA (reference sequence). The CDR3 contains 15 residues. Trimming shortened V by 0 bases and J by 4 bases, and 15 bases separated the two germline ends. The CDR3 DNA reads TGCAGTGCTAGAGATAGGGGCTTTGGGGGCACTGAAGCTTTCTTT. The encoded protein is CSARDRGFGGTEAFF.

This chain uses TRBV20-1 with TRBJ2-7; D unclear. V lost 3 bases and J lost 4, with 19 bases in between. The CDR3 contains 15 residues. Per germline, CDR1 DFQATT and CDR2 SNEGSKA (reference sequence). Here the CDR3 reads CSASDLSRSLYEQYF. Written as DNA, the CDR3 is TGCAGTGCTAGTGACCTGTCCCGAAGTTTATACGAGCAGTACTTC.

This clonotype is a singleton in its sample. The chain recombines TRBV25-1 with TRBJ2-4, with D perhaps matching TRBD1 or TRBD2 (5 bases each). This CDR3 has 11 residues. The V end lost 5 bases, the J end lost 9 bases, and 8 bases lay between the germline ends. Per germline, CDR1 MGHDK and CDR2 SYGVNS. The CDR3 DNA reads as TGTGCCAGCAGTCCCGGGACCATTCAGTACTTC. It yields the protein CASSPGTIQYF.

A few counts support this clonotype. The chain uses TRBV20-1 and TRBJ2-1, with D possibly called TRBD1 or TRBD2 (6 bases each). Germline CDR1 is DFQATT and CDR2 is SNEGSKA (reference sequence). This CDR3 region has 13 residues. Trimming removed 1 base at V and 5 bases at J, with 9 bases between. The CDR3 bases are TGCAGTGCTAGAGGGGGGGCCGACAATGAGCAGTTCTTC. Its translation is CSARGGADNEQFF.

The rearrangement joins TRBV7-8 to TRBJ2-7, with TRBD2 matching 8 bases. The germline V gene has CDR1 SGHVS and CDR2 FQNEAQ. Trimming at V came to 5 bases and at J to 3 bases, leaving 18 bases not matched to a gene. The CDR3 sequence is 18 residues long. The CDR3 DNA sequence: TGTGCCAGCAGCAACCAGCGAGTAGCGGGAAAGGAGGGCTACGAGCAGTACTTC. It codes for CASSNQRVAGKEGYEQYF.

This clonotype was observed at least ten times. The chain uses TRBV29-1 and TRBJ2-1; D not resolved. The germline V gene encodes CDR1 SQVTM and CDR2 ANQGSEA. The CDR3 covers 13 residues. V shed 4 bases and J shed 9 bases, with 16 bases lying between them. The CDR3 sequence: CSVGGRAIAEQFF. The CDR3, as DNA: TGCAGCGTTGGTGGCCGGGCGATTGCTGAGCAGTTCTTC.

This clonotype was counted between two and nine times. This rearrangement joins TRBV7-3 to TRBJ2-1; D possibly uses TRBD1 or TRBD2 (7 bases each). Trimming stripped 5 bases from V and 1 base from J, with 15 bases between. Germline V CDR1 and CDR2: SGHTA, FQGTGA. The CDR3 has 16 residues. As DNA, the CDR3 is TGTGCCAGCAGCACAGGGGCGGGAGCATCCTACAATGAGCAGTTCTTC. Protein: CASSTGAGASYNEQFF.

The rearrangement uses TRBV27 and TRBJ1-1; D is unresolved. This CDR3 spans 15 amino acids. Germline V gene lookup returns CDR1 MNHEY and CDR2 SMNVEV (reference sequence). V was clipped by 8 bases and J by 1 base, with 17 bases between them. The CDR3 region has the DNA TGTGCCAGCCAGACGTCATGGTGGGGGAACACTGAAGCTTTCTTT. Translated, it gives CASQTSWWGNTEAFF.

The V call is TRBV15, the J call TRBJ2-5; TRBD2 agrees at 10 bases. CDR1 is LNHNV, CDR2 YYDKDF, per germline (reference sequence). With V trimmed by 4 bases and J by 2 bases, 4 bases remained unmatched. The CDR3 consists of 15 residues. The CDR3 loop reads CATSKVAGGQETQYF. CDR3 nucleotides: TGTGCCACCAGCAAGGTAGCGGGAGGTCAAGAGACCCAGTACTTC.

This clonotype was seen a few times. J is TRBJ2-7 and V is TRBV6-1; 9 bases line up with TRBD1. V trimming: 4 bases; J trimming: 4 bases; junction bases outside the gene matches: 11. This CDR3 is 16 amino acids long. Germline loops: CDR1 MNHNS, CDR2 SASEGT. The CDR3 DNA reads as TGTGCCAGCAGTGTTACGACAGGGGGGGGGTCATACGAGCAGTACTTC. Encoded protein: CASSVTTGGGSYEQYF.

The chain recombines TRBV9 with TRBJ2-7; 8 nucleotides match TRBD2. The CDR3 extends over 15 amino acids. The germline V gene encodes CDR1 SGDLS and CDR2 YYNGEE. Trimming removed 4 bases from V and 0 bases from J; junction bases left unmatched: 6. CDR3 nucleotide sequence: TGTGCCAGCAGCCCCGTAGCGGGAACCTCCTACGAGCAGTACTTC. Its protein is CASSPVAGTSYEQYF.

The chain recombines TRBV29-1 with TRBJ2-6; 9 nucleotides align to TRBD1. The V segment lost 6 bases and the J segment 0 bases; nucleotides outside the gene matches: 9. This CDR3 is built from 17 residues. Germline V CDR1 and CDR2: SQVTM, ANQGSEA. In nucleotides, the CDR3 is TGCAGCGTAGGTCCCGGACAGGGGTACTCTGGGGCCAACGTCCTGACTTTC. Protein product: CSVGPGQGYSGANVLTF.

The sample holds a few counts of this clonotype. The genes are TRBV24-1 and TRBJ2-3; D is undetermined. The CDR3 is 14 residues long. CDR1 and CDR2 from the germline V gene are KGHDR and SFDVKD. Trimming left V 0 bases short and J 4 bases short, with 7 bases between. This CDR3 reads CATSDLSTPDTQYF. The CDR3 nucleotides are TGTGCCACCAGTGATTTGTCGACTCCAGATACGCAGTATTTT.

The chain has TRBV12-3 or TRBV12-4 and TRBJ2-7; 9 bases fit TRBD1. V lost 4 bases, J lost 6 bases, and 16 bases stayed unmatched. CDR3 length equals 17 residues. CDR3 coding DNA: TGTGCCAGCAGTTCGTCCCTTTCCGGGACAGGGCCGGGCGAGCAGTACTTC. The encoded protein is CASSSSLSGTGPGEQYF.

The chain uses TRBV12-3 or TRBV12-4 and TRBJ2-3; 7 positions match TRBD2. The CDR3 is made up of 14 amino acids. Trimming took 6 bases from V and 1 from J; bases not matched to a gene: 4. CDR3 region: CASRAGVGTDTQYF. The CDR3 DNA follows: TGTGCCAGCAGGGCGGGAGTGGGCACAGATACGCAGTATTTT.